This T cell receptor (beta chain) was sequenced in a study of T-cell memory formation after mild COVID-19 (dated by TCRdb to the early 2020s). Turning to the overall study: TCR sequence clusters from the two donors were largely donor specific. In two donors, T-cell clones that expanded and contracted after mild COVID-19 were followed by sequencing TCRalpha and TCRbeta repertoires longitudinally. Two young, previously healthy adult volunteers, one female and one male, were included in the cohort. Findings and caveats that apply to the study as a whole: Only a couple of mild cases were covered by the study, and larger cohorts that include severe cases with pre-infection samples were considered necessary. Whether the second-wave clones peaking on day 37 were SARS-CoV-2 specific was not confirmed. Contracting CD4+ clones appeared mostly in the CM and EM memory subsets, whereas CD8+ clones were enriched in EMRA. Balanced CD4/CD8 phenotypes were observed for clones contracting from day 15 to 85, whereas a bias towards CD4+ was observed for a second wave of clones expanding from day 15 to 37. Some responding clones were detected in pre-infection memory, suggesting pre-existing cross-reactive memory T cells joined the SARS-CoV-2 response.

V is clipped by 5 bases and J by 0 bases, and the sequence between their germline boundaries is 11 bases long. From the germline V gene, CDR1 is SGHTA and CDR2 is FQGNSA. From the cysteine through the phenylalanine, the CDR3 covers 14 amino acids. The DNA shown is the 42-base CDR3, in frame from base 1. These reads were obtained on an Illumina NovaSeq 6000. cDNA libraries for TCRalpha and TCRbeta were prepared by 5'RACE using constant-segment primers, with sample barcodes and unique molecular identifiers added. RNA was extracted from every sample with Trizol reagent. Library amplification was performed in two PCR steps, and a second sample barcode and Illumina TruSeq adapters were introduced in the second step. The libraries were sequenced on an Illumina NovaSeq using 2 x 150 bp paired-end reads. From the authors' description of their analysis: With migec v1.2.7, reads were demultiplexed and then collapsed into UMI-guided consensus sequences. With mixcr v2.1.11, UMI consensuses were aligned to TRA and TRB V and J templates and assembled into clonotypes. Expanded or contracted clonotypes were those called significant by both edgeR and NoisET, with noise models trained on biological replicates. For edgeR calls, the cutoffs were a false discovery rate-adjusted p below 0.01 and a log2 fold-change threshold of 1. As an exploratory analysis of dynamics, max-normalized trajectories of the 1000 most abundant clonotypes were examined by PCA with hierarchical clustering. Separately sequenced CD4+ and CD8+ repertoires were used to assign the CD4 or CD8 phenotype of responding clones. TCRdb cleaned the public reads at Q25 with fastp, built clones with MiXCR and kept in-frame beta chains. Under each unique CDR3 protein, matching rows form one entry showing the most common genes and DNA. Here the V and J calls rest on TCRdb's processing, not on the authors' analysis. In this sample the table shows under 150,000 distinct CDR3 sequences, around a fifth of which occur a single time. About 42% of the sample is held by the ten biggest clonotypes.

Ficoll-Paque density gradient centrifugation was the method used to isolate PBMCs. In regard to this clonotype: Its antigen is currently not known. Per-base qualities were not stored, and no clone one base away is much larger.

This receptor chain uses TRBV7-2 and TRBJ2-7; 6 matching bases give a weak D call of TRBD1. The sequence was obtained from a man between 18 and 35 years old who had mild COVID-19 (a few samples of this study predate the infection). The sample titles of this study are shuffled in the database, so cell type and time point are left out; the donor was told from shared clones. The sequenced material came from PBMCs or a T cell subset sorted from them (not recorded which). The sequenced DNA: TGTGCCAGCAGCGCACAGGGTAACTCCTACGAGCAGTACTTC. This yields the protein CASSAQGNSYEQYF. The reference TRBV7-2 and TRBJ2-7 proteins fill in what lies around the CDR3, so the full variable domain reads GAGVSQSPSNKVTEKGKDVELRCDPISGHTALYWYRQSLGQGLEFLIYFQGNSAPDKSGLPSDRFSAERTGGSVSTLTIQRTQQEDSAVYLCASSAQGNSYEQYFGPGTRLTVT.